The next 32 T cell receptor beta chains were all read from a single sample in a study of T cells in Graves' hyperthyroidism and ophthalmopathy (dated by TCRdb to between 2018 and 2021). Library preparation employed multiplex PCR. Sequencing was carried out with an Illumina HiSeq 2000. The TCR beta CDR3 regions were amplified from RNA transcripts. The TCR CDR3 was subjected to a first round of RT-PCR using the HTBI primer set and the Qiagen OneStep RT-PCR kit. The public reads were quality trimmed at Q25 with fastp and then assembled into clones with MiXCR by TCRdb, keeping productive beta chains. Records with the same CDR3 protein are collapsed into one entry carrying the most frequent genes and DNA. For this sample there are roughly 300,000 distinct CDR3 sequences; 18% appear just once. Approximately 49% of the sample belongs to the ten largest clones. Sequenced sample: blood. These receptor sequences come from a woman aged 50 to 60 with Graves' hyperthyroidism.

The chain recombines TRBV6-1 with TRBJ2-3; 9 bases are a match to TRBD2. CDR3 length: 16 amino acids. Losses at the gene ends were 1 base for V and 4 bases for J; bases not matched to a gene: 6. CDR1 is MNHNS, CDR2 SASEGT, per germline. CDR3 DNA: TGTGCCAGCAGTGAAGGCGGGGGGGGCCGCCCAGATACGCAGTATTTT. Protein sequence: CASSEGGGGRPDTQYF.

This clonotype was found once. The CDR3 DNA follows: TGCGCCAGCAGCTTGAGGGACCCTTTAGGGGTAGATAATTCACCCCTCCACTTT. Translated: CASSLRDPLGVDNSPLHF. The chain joins TRBV5-1 to TRBJ1-6, with a weak D call TRBD1 (5 bases). The ends were cut back, 1 base at V and 5 bases at J, with 19 bases in the middle. Germline values: CDR1 SGHRS, CDR2 YFSETQ. The CDR3 is 18 amino acids.

As concerns this clonotype: This may stem from a read error, because a much larger clone lies one nucleotide away. The V call is TRBV11-2, the J call TRBJ1-1, with D perhaps TRBD1 (5 bases). Looked up from germline, CDR1 is SGHAT and CDR2 is FQNNGV. CDR3 length: 15 amino acids. The CDR3 DNA follows: TGTGCCAGCAGCTTAGGGGACCTTTTGAACACTGAAGCTCTCTTT. Its translation is CASSLGDLLNTEALF.

This chain links TRBV27 with TRBJ2-5; TRBD1 or TRBD2 may be the D gene (5 bases each). Trimming shortened V by 2 bases and J by 0 bases, and 7 bases separated the two germline ends. Germline V gene data show CDR1 as MNHEY and CDR2 as SMNVEV (reference sequence). There are 14 residues in the CDR3. The CDR3 sequence is CASSLMGDQETQYF. The CDR3, as DNA: TGTGCCAGCAGTTTAATGGGGGACCAAGAGACCCAGTACTTC.

The chain recombines TRBV5-1 with TRBJ1-2; D is possibly TRBD1 (6 bases). This CDR3 has 15 residues. Germline CDR1 SGHRS, CDR2 YFSETQ. V was shortened by 6 bases and J by 5 bases, with 20 bases between the two germline ends. CDR3 region: CASTTGTSEGYGYTF. As DNA, the CDR3 is TGCGCCAGCACCACAGGGACTTCGGAAGGGTATGGCTACACCTTC.

In DNA form, the CDR3 reads TGCAGTGCCAAACCACTAGCGGGGGGGCGTGCTAGCACAGATACGCAGTATTTT. Translation gives CSAKPLAGGRASTDTQYF. This chain links TRBV20-1 with TRBJ2-3, with 13 positions matching TRBD2. The CDR3 contains 18 residues. Germline V gene lookup returns CDR1 DFQATT and CDR2 SNEGSKA (reference sequence). V lost 6 bases to trimming and J lost 0 bases; unmatched junction nucleotides: 12.

The CDR3 here is CASSMTGSGYGYTF. The CDR3 coding sequence is TGTGCCAGTAGTATGACAGGGTCCGGCTATGGCTACACCTTC. This chain uses TRBV19 with TRBJ1-2, with TRBD1 matching 7 bases. The ends lost 3 bases at V and 4 bases at J; junction bases unmatched: 5. Per germline, CDR1 LNHDA and CDR2 SQIVND (reference sequence). This CDR3 comprises 14 residues.

The V and J genes are TRBV7-9 and TRBJ1-1; 7 bases fit TRBD1. Germline CDR1 and CDR2: SEHNR and FQNEAQ (reference sequence). The trim removed 0 bases at V and 8 bases at J, leaving 3 bases unmatched. This CDR3 spans 13 amino acids. CDR3 in DNA: TGTGCCAGCAGCTTAGCGGGACAGATAGAAGCTTTCTTT. Its protein is CASSLAGQIEAFF.

This clonotype was observed at least ten times. The chain carries TRBV6-1 and TRBJ1-2, with D possibly matching TRBD1 (5 bases). The CDR3 loop spans 12 amino acids. The V gene's germline CDR1 is MNHNS and CDR2 SASEGT. V shed 6 bases and J shed 7 bases, with 12 bases lying between them. The CDR3 DNA sequence: TGTGCCAGCAGAGATGGGACGGGTGGCTACACCTTC. Encoded protein: CASRDGTGGYTF.

The chain recombines TRBV28 with TRBJ2-5; a possible D gene is TRBD1 (6 bases). V lost 11 bases and J lost 5, with 18 bases in between. Germline V gene lookup returns CDR1 MDHEN and CDR2 SYDVKM. The CDR3 loop spans 13 amino acids. The CDR3 DNA is TGTGCCTCCCTTGCCAGGGGAAGGGAGACCCAGTACTTC. Residues: CASLARGRETQYF.

The count of this clonotype is one. This chain connects TRBV7-9 to TRBJ1-6; D is unclear. Germline V gene sequence: CDR1 SEHNR, CDR2 FQNEAQ (reference sequence). The CDR3 is 13 amino acids. V was trimmed by 5 bases and J by 7 bases, leaving 9 bases between them. In DNA form, the CDR3 reads TGTGCCAGCAGCACCCGTTCCAATTCACCCCTCCACTTT. Encoded protein: CASSTRSNSPLHF.

This clonotype was detected ten times or more. The CDR3 sequence is CAWSVSHSGSNEKLFF. Here the CDR3 DNA reads TGTGCCTGGAGTGTAAGTCATTCAGGCTCTAATGAAAAACTGTTTTTT. The chain is built from TRBV30 and TRBJ1-4; D is unresolved. Looked up from germline, CDR1 is GTSNPN and CDR2 is SVGIG (reference sequence). V was cut by 0 bases and J by 3 bases, with 14 bases left in between. The CDR3 has 16 amino acids.

This clonotype has at least ten counts. The V and J genes are TRBV6-6 and TRBJ2-1; no clear D. This CDR3 is 15 amino acids long. V was trimmed by 0 bases and J by 3 bases, leaving 9 bases between them. In germline, CDR1 is MNHNY, CDR2 SVGAGI (reference sequence). DNA for the CDR3: TGTGCCAGCAGTTACTCCTTGCGCCTCTACAATGAGCAGTTCTTC. Its translation: CASSYSLRLYNEQFF.

The rearrangement links TRBV5-6 to TRBJ1-2, with a possible D match to TRBD1 (5 bases). Germline V gene sequence: CDR1 SGHDT, CDR2 YYEEEE. The CDR3 has 17 residues. V dropped 4 bases and J dropped 4 bases, with 23 bases sitting between them. The CDR3 region has the DNA TGTGCCAGCAGCGGGGGTTTGGCAGATCAAGCTAGCTATGGCTACACCTTC. This translates into CASSGGLADQASYGYTF.

The chain combines TRBV2 with TRBJ1-2, with unresolved D. With 6 bases removed from V and 6 bases from J, the gap between germline ends came to 14 bases. CDR1 is SNHLY, CDR2 FYNNEI, per germline. The CDR3 loop spans 13 amino acids. The DNA for the CDR3 is TGTGCCAGCAGGCAGGATAACCAGGATGGCTACACCTTC. Protein sequence: CASRQDNQDGYTF. The variable domain in full, with the rest retrieved from reference TRBV2 and TRBJ1-2, is EPEVTQTPSHQVTQMGQEVILRCVPISNHLYFYWYRQILGQKVEFLVSFYNNEISEKSEIFDDQFSVERPDGSNFTLKIRSTKLEDSAMYFCASRQDNQDGYTFGSGTRLTVV.

This clonotype turned up a few times. This chain uses TRBV11-2 with TRBJ2-1, with 8 nucleotides matching TRBD2. After removal of 4 bases from V and 3 bases from J, the junction contained 11 bases not matched to a gene. The V gene's germline CDR1 is SGHAT and CDR2 FQNNGV. CDR3 length equals 17 residues. The CDR3: CASSSGERGGCYNEQFF. Here the CDR3 DNA reads TGTGCCAGCAGCTCCGGCGAACGGGGGGGGTGCTACAATGAGCAGTTCTTC.

This clonotype came up a few times. CDR3 bases: TGTGCCAGCAGTTACTCGGGGACCCGAAGCTCCTACAATGAGCAGTTCTTC. It translates to CASSYSGTRSSYNEQFF. The V and J genes are TRBV6-6 and TRBJ2-1; either TRBD1 or TRBD2 may supply D (5 bases each). The CDR3 runs 17 residues. Per the germline V gene, CDR1 is MNHNY and CDR2 is SVGAGI (reference sequence). Trimming removed 0 bases at V and 0 bases at J, with 12 bases between.

In this sample, this clonotype turned up many times. The chain has TRBV12-3 or TRBV12-4 and TRBJ1-1; D may be TRBD1 (5 bases). Trimming took 5 bases from V and 1 from J, leaving 8 bases between them. The CDR3 sequence is 13 residues long. CDR3 in DNA: TGTGCCAGCAGTCGGGACGAGAACACTGAAGCTTTCTTT. This codes for CASSRDENTEAFF.

The CDR3 DNA reads TGTGCCAGCAGCTTCGGACTTCGCATGAACACTGAAGCTTTCTTT. This sequence encodes CASSFGLRMNTEAFF. The chain couples TRBV7-9 to TRBJ1-1; D gene uncertain. Germline CDR1 SEHNR, CDR2 FQNEAQ (reference sequence). Trimming took 3 bases from V and 0 from J, leaving 11 bases between them. The CDR3 has 15 residues.

This clonotype showed up just a few times. The chain uses TRBV5-1 and TRBJ2-3; D is perhaps TRBD1 (7 bases). V was shortened by 5 bases and J by 0 bases, with 10 bases between the two germline ends. Looked up from germline, CDR1 is SGHRS and CDR2 is YFSETQ. There are 14 residues in the CDR3. The CDR3 DNA follows: TGCGCCAGCAGGGAGGGGGCGAGCACAGATACGCAGTATTTT. Its translation: CASREGASTDTQYF.

The chain employs TRBV7-9 and TRBJ1-2; D gene ambiguous. The CDR3 contains 14 residues. Trimming pared 0 bases from V and 7 bases from J, leaving 12 bases between. Germline V gene data show CDR1 as SEHNR and CDR2 as FQNEAQ (reference sequence). The CDR3 protein is CASSLAAGQFGYTF. The DNA of the CDR3 is TGTGCCAGCAGCTTAGCGGCCGGGCAATTTGGCTACACCTTC.

This clonotype appeared a few times. This chain joins TRBV18 and TRBJ2-5; no reliable D call. V gave up 3 bases and J gave up 6 bases, with 2 bases separating them. The CDR3 runs 10 residues. Germline V gene lookup returns CDR1 KGHSH and CDR2 LQKENI. In DNA, the CDR3 is TGTGCCAGCTCACCTAAGACCCAGTACTTC. Translated, it gives CASSPKTQYF.

This clonotype was seen only a few times. The rearrangement joins TRBV20-1 to TRBJ2-3, with D unresolved. Trimming cost V 1 base and J 0 bases, with 5 bases left between them. This CDR3 region has 13 residues. Germline V gene lookup returns CDR1 DFQATT and CDR2 SNEGSKA (reference sequence). The CDR3 reads CSARGRSTDTQYF. CDR3 nucleotides: TGCAGTGCTAGAGGACGGAGCACAGATACGCAGTATTTT.

There are a few counts of this clonotype. The V call is TRBV6-1, the J call TRBJ2-2; 10 bases fit TRBD2. CDR1 and CDR2 from the germline V gene are MNHNS and SASEGT. J gave up 4 bases and V 6 bases, and 11 bases lay outside the gene matches. This CDR3 is 17 amino acids long. CDR3 nucleotide sequence: TGTGCCAGCAGCCCGGGACTAGCGATCTCGGGCACCGGGGAGCTGTTTTTT. Translation: CASSPGLAISGTGELFF.

In its sample, this clonotype was seen a few times. This rearrangement joins TRBV9 to TRBJ2-7; 9 nucleotides match TRBD2. Per germline, CDR1 SGDLS and CDR2 YYNGEE. J was trimmed by 4 bases and V by 0 bases; bases with no gene match: 2. The length of the CDR3 is 14 residues. The CDR3 DNA is TGTGCCAGCAGCGTAGGACTAGCGGAGTACGAGCAGTACTTC. As protein: CASSVGLAEYEQYF.

This clonotype has only a few counts. This chain links TRBV6-1 with TRBJ2-1, with a tentative D call TRBD1 (6 bases). There are 16 residues in the CDR3. CDR1 and CDR2 (germline): MNHNS, SASEGT. V was pared by 1 base and J by 4 bases, with 14 bases between. CDR3 coding DNA: TGTGCCAGCAGTGAAGTGGGGACACCTCCGTACAATGAGCAGTTCTTC. This encodes CASSEVGTPPYNEQFF.

This clonotype was seen more than once but under ten times. The V gene is TRBV24-1, the J gene TRBJ1-1; no clear D gene. V gave up 5 bases and J gave up 0 bases, with 12 bases separating them. The CDR3 has 15 residues. Germline V gives CDR1 KGHDR, CDR2 SFDVKD. This CDR3 is CATSGTGMMNTEAFF. The CDR3 DNA reads as TGTGCCACCAGTGGGACGGGGATGATGAACACTGAAGCTTTCTTT.

This clonotype was seen ten or more times. The chain recombines TRBV3-1 with TRBJ1-3, with D hard to call. CDR1 and CDR2 (germline): LGHDT, YNNKEL (reference sequence). This CDR3 comprises 15 residues. Trimming took 2 bases from V and 0 from J, leaving 8 bases between them. In nucleotides, the CDR3 is TGTGCCAGCAGCCAATCGGGGATCTCTGGAAACACCATATATTTT. Its translation is CASSQSGISGNTIYF.

The sample holds many counts of this clonotype. The genes are TRBV7-3 and TRBJ1-6, with a weak D call TRBD1 (5 bases). The germline V and J ends were trimmed by 4 bases and 6 bases, with 7 bases remaining between them. Per germline, CDR1 SGHTA and CDR2 FQGTGA. There are 13 residues in the CDR3. In DNA, the CDR3 is TGTGCCAGCAGCTGGGACGCTAATTCACCCCTCCACTTT. Translation gives CASSWDANSPLHF.

The table lists this clonotype with a few counts. CDR3 in DNA: TGCGCCAGCAGCTTTCGTCGCAGGGGAGAAGATACGCAGTATTTT. It encodes CASSFRRRGEDTQYF. The chain couples TRBV5-1 to TRBJ2-3; D perhaps matches TRBD1 (6 bases). The CDR3 is made up of 15 amino acids. Germline V gene lookup returns CDR1 SGHRS and CDR2 YFSETQ. V was shortened by 2 bases and J by 5 bases, with 15 bases between the two germline ends.

This clonotype was seen a handful of times. V and J are TRBV18 and TRBJ1-2; D is perhaps TRBD1 (5 bases). V was shortened by 2 bases and J by 1 base, with 20 bases between the two germline ends. CDR3 length: 18 amino acids. Germline V gene lookup returns CDR1 KGHSH and CDR2 LQKENI. CDR3 DNA sequence: TGTGCCAGCTCACCATTACGGCAGGGCCTTGGGGTTAACTATGGCTACACCTTC. The encoded protein is CASSPLRQGLGVNYGYTF.

This clonotype was picked up many times. The rearrangement links TRBV13 to TRBJ2-4; TRBD1 or TRBD2 may be the D gene (5 bases each). The germline gives CDR1 PRHDT, CDR2 FYEKMQ (reference sequence). The CDR3 covers 14 residues. V was cut by 5 bases and J by 7 bases, with 15 bases left in between. As DNA, the CDR3 is TGTGCCAGCAGCCTCACCGGGACGGGTAACATTCAGTACTTC. Translating it yields CASSLTGTGNIQYF.